A single sample is the source of the 14 T cell receptor beta chains below, sequenced in a study of T cells in Graves' hyperthyroidism and ophthalmopathy. It was RNA transcripts that yielded the amplified TCR beta CDR3 regions. Primed by the HTBI set, a first-round RT-PCR was run on the TCR CDR3. TCRdb reprocessed the multiplex PCR reads with MiXCR, giving one entry per CDR3 protein. In the table there are over 200,000 distinct CDR3 sequences, about 18% of which are singletons. The specimen was blood. These receptors came from a man aged 35-49 years with Graves' hyperthyroidism.

V usage is TRBV15 and J usage is TRBJ1-2; no clear D gene. Germline assignment: CDR1 LNHNV and CDR2 YYDKDF (reference sequence). This CDR3 spans 16 amino acids. The V end lost 0 bases, the J end lost 4 bases, and 15 bases lay between the germline ends. CDR3 loop: CATSRDGRVGRYGYTF. DNA for the CDR3: TGTGCCACCAGCAGAGATGGTAGGGTTGGCCGCTATGGCTACACCTTC.

About this clonotype: A read error is possible here, since a much larger clone lies one base away. This rearrangement joins TRBV18 to TRBJ1-1; 7 nucleotides match TRBD1. CDR1 and CDR2 (germline): KGHSH, LQKENI. The CDR3 has 15 residues. V lost 4 bases, J lost 4 bases, and 9 bases stayed unmatched. The chain's CDR3 is CASSRRQGLSTEAFF. DNA of the CDR3: TGTGCCAGCTCACGGAGACAGGGCTTGAGCACTGAAGCTTTCTTT.

The sample holds many counts of this clonotype. The V call is TRBV6-2 or TRBV6-3, the J call TRBJ2-3, with 8 nucleotides matching TRBD2. V shed 2 bases and J 1 base; nucleotides not matched to a gene: 8. Germline CDR1 reads MNHEY; CDR2 reads SVGEGT. The CDR3 covers 17 residues. The CDR3: CASSYPRRGAGTDTQYF. CDR3 DNA sequence: TGTGCCAGCAGTTACCCCAGGCGGGGGGCGGGCACAGATACGCAGTATTTT.

This clonotype was observed at least ten times. V gene TRBV3-1 combines with J gene TRBJ2-7, with a possible D match to TRBD2 (7 bases). V lost 1 base to trimming and J lost 0 bases, with 13 bases between them. There are 16 residues in the CDR3. Germline V gene data show CDR1 as LGHDT and CDR2 as YNNKEL (reference sequence). Here the CDR3 DNA reads TGTGCCAGCAGCCAAGGTCGGGGGGCCAACTCCTACGAGCAGTACTTC. It translates to CASSQGRGANSYEQYF.

Concerning this clonotype itself: Because the CDR3 is missing its conserved closing phenylalanine or tryptophan, this is likely a read error. The chain uses TRBV5-8 and TRBJ2-1; a possible D gene is TRBD2 (7 bases). This CDR3 has 15 amino acids. The germline V gene has CDR1 SGHTS and CDR2 YDEGEE. The V end was cut by 2 bases, the J end by 6 bases, with 15 bases between. CDR3 sequence reads: CASSFDRTRANEQFL. CDR3 in DNA: TGTGCCAGCAGCTTCGACAGGACTAGGGCCAATGAGCAGTTCCTC.

Points on this clonotype: Being one base from a much bigger clone, this may be a read error. The chain is built from TRBV7-9 and TRBJ1-4; a possible D gene is TRBD1 (5 bases). The germline gives CDR1 SEHNR, CDR2 FQNEAQ (reference sequence). CDR3 length equals 15 residues. Here the CDR3 reads CASGLSRAANEKLFF. In nucleotides, the CDR3 is TGTGCCAGCGGCTTAAGCAGGGCGGCTAATGAAAAACTGTTTTTT.

This clonotype was seen at least ten times. Written as DNA, the CDR3 is TGTGCCAGCAGCATAGGGTCACCGAACACTGAAGCTTTCTTT. It translates to CASSIGSPNTEAFF. The chain couples TRBV6-1 to TRBJ1-1; D call uncertain. V dropped 6 bases and J dropped 1 base, with 12 bases sitting between them. CDR1 is MNHNS and CDR2 is SASEGT in the germline V gene. This CDR3 is 14 amino acids long.

This clonotype was recorded many times. The gene calls are TRBV7-9 and TRBJ1-1; D ambiguous. The CDR3 is 12 amino acids. Germline CDR1 and CDR2: SEHNR and FQNEAQ (reference sequence). Trimming left V 1 base short and J 8 bases short, with 8 bases between. The CDR3 is CASSLGLTEAFF. CDR3 in DNA: TGTGCCAGCAGCTTAGGATTAACAGAAGCTTTCTTT.

This chain links TRBV30 with TRBJ1-1, with TRBD1 as a possible D gene (5 bases). V was shortened by 5 bases and J by 4 bases, with 11 bases between the two germline ends. The CDR3 runs to 12 residues. The germline gives CDR1 GTSNPN, CDR2 SVGIG (reference sequence). The CDR3 DNA is TGTGCCTGGCTAAGACAGCGCACTGAAGCTTTCTTT. Its translation: CAWLRQRTEAFF.

This clonotype was seen at least ten times. The rearrangement links TRBV18 to TRBJ2-2; no firm D call. Germline V lookup: CDR1 KGHSH, CDR2 LQKENI. The CDR3 covers 15 residues. The V end was cut by 3 bases, the J end by 1 base, with 9 bases between. CDR3 DNA sequence: TGTGCCAGCTCACCTTGGACGGAGAACACCGGGGAGCTGTTTTTT. This translates into CASSPWTENTGELFF.

This clonotype showed up many times. The chain is built from TRBV6-2 or TRBV6-3 and TRBJ1-5; D is unclear. The CDR3 is made up of 19 amino acids. The germline V and J ends were trimmed by 2 bases and 4 bases, with 24 bases remaining between them. Germline CDR1 MNHEY, CDR2 SVGEGT. Here the CDR3 reads CASSYRRELWTEGNQPQHF. CDR3 DNA sequence: TGTGCCAGCAGTTACCGTCGTGAACTCTGGACCGAGGGAAATCAGCCCCAGCATTTT.

In this sample, this clonotype turned up many times. The chain employs TRBV11-2 and TRBJ2-2; 7 bases are a match to TRBD1. Trimming cost V 6 bases and J 4 bases; bases outside gene matches: 5. Germline lookup yields CDR1 SGHAT and CDR2 FQNNGV. The CDR3 consists of 14 residues. CDR3 amino acids: CASREAGGTGELFF. Here the CDR3 DNA reads TGTGCCAGCAGGGAGGCAGGGGGCACCGGGGAGCTGTTTTTT.

This chain uses TRBV7-9 with TRBJ1-4; D possibly corresponds to TRBD1 (5 bases). This CDR3 has 13 residues. CDR1 and CDR2 from the germline V gene are SEHNR and FQNEAQ (reference sequence). The ends were cut back, 10 bases at V and 7 bases at J, with 16 bases in the middle. The CDR3 nucleotides read TGTGCCACCTCAGGGTGGGCGGGTGAAAAACTGTTTTTT. This sequence encodes CATSGWAGEKLFF.

This clonotype was detected only a few times. The V gene is TRBV4-3, the J gene TRBJ2-1, with a weak D call TRBD2 (6 bases). V was trimmed by 0 bases and J by 8 bases, leaving 11 bases between them. Germline-derived CDR1 and CDR2 are LGHNA and YSLEER. The CDR3 sequence is 14 residues long. CDR3 protein: CASSQDGRGDEQFF. The DNA of the CDR3 is TGCGCCAGCAGCCAAGATGGGCGGGGAGATGAGCAGTTCTTC.